This T cell receptor (beta chain) was sequenced during a study of cytomegalovirus exposure and HLA in healthy donors. Broader study findings: Sequencing likely produced, as an artifact, a cluster of highly shared sequence variants. Later genetic work tied a missense DCLRE1C variant to beta-chain V and J trimming. Rare sequences made up most TCRs, while some public TCRs were found in many donors.

PCR primers comprised 60 Vbeta and 13 Jbeta primers. Sequencing was performed with immunoSEQ multiplex PCR; in TCRdb, only in-frame clones are kept and a portion is missing. The data hold about 82,000 clones, with about 78% observed a single time. With 4 bases clipped from V and 0 bases from J, the junction kept 6 bases outside the gene matches. The germline CDR1 and CDR2 sequences are MNHEY and SVGAGI. The CDR3 length is 15 residues. Note on this clone: Its antigen is not identified. Other DNA variants within this sample encode the same CDR3.

The chain is built from TRBV6-5 and TRBJ2-7; 7 bases agree with TRBD1. The sequencing sample was made of PBMCs. This clonotype originated in a man over 45 in good health and CMV-seronegative. CDR3 nucleotides: TGTGCCAGCAGTTCCACCGGGACAGTCTCCTACGAGCAGTACTTC. It specifies CASSSTGTVSYEQYF.